What follows are 24 T cell receptor beta chains derived from one specimen sequenced in a study of OX40 agonist ivuxolimab in advanced cancers. The table came from immunoSEQ multiplex PCR; TCRdb's copy has only in-frame clones and leaves some out. The table lists fewer than 85,000 clones, around four fifths of them singletons. Sequencing used CD4+ or CD8+ T cells sorted from blood, obtained in a trial of the OX40 agonist ivuxolimab. The receptors were sampled from an adult with an advanced solid tumor such as melanoma, head and neck, liver or kidney cancer.

This chain links TRBV30 with TRBJ1-3; D not certain. The CDR3 runs 14 residues. The germline V gene has CDR1 GTSNPN and CDR2 SVGIG (reference sequence). V lost 4 bases to trimming and J lost 4 bases, with 14 bases between them. The CDR3 loop reads CAWKVGGRGNTIYF. The CDR3 region has the DNA TGTGCCTGGAAGGTGGGCGGCCGGGGAAACACCATATATTTT.

The chain employs TRBV18 and TRBJ1-1; D is uncertain. The CDR3 runs to 14 residues. Trimming took 3 bases from V and 5 from J, leaving 13 bases between them. CDR1 KGHSH and CDR2 LQKENI come from the germline V gene. The CDR3 here is CASSPGMAETEAFF. In nucleotides, the CDR3 is TGTGCCAGCTCACCGGGCATGGCCGAGACTGAAGCTTTCTTT.

V gene TRBV2 combines with J gene TRBJ1-5; D gene unclear. CDR1 is SNHLY and CDR2 is FYNNEI in the germline V gene. The CDR3 sequence is 13 residues long. V lost 7 bases to trimming and J lost 6 bases, with 13 bases between them. The CDR3 DNA follows: TGTGCCAGCATTGACCAGCCAAGTCAGCCCCAGCATTTT. The encoded protein is CASIDQPSQPQHF. Looking up the rest from reference TRBV2 and TRBJ1-5 gives the full variable domain: EPEVTQTPSHQVTQMGQEVILRCVPISNHLYFYWYRQILGQKVEFLVSFYNNEISEKSEIFDDQFSVERPDGSNFTLKIRSTKLEDSAMYFCASIDQPSQPQHFGDGTRLSIL.

V is TRBV6-1 and J is TRBJ2-1; perhaps TRBD1 as D (6 bases). This CDR3 comprises 14 residues. Germline-derived CDR1 and CDR2 are MNHNS and SASEGT. V lost 7 bases, J lost 6 bases, and 16 bases lay in between. The CDR3 protein is CASNRESAINEQFF. DNA for the CDR3: TGTGCCAGCAACAGGGAGTCGGCTATCAATGAGCAGTTCTTC.

The chain links TRBV7-2 to TRBJ1-5; D is unresolved. Per germline, CDR1 SGHTA and CDR2 FQGNSA. Trimming took 5 bases from V and 8 from J, leaving 13 bases between them. This CDR3 has 13 residues. The CDR3 region has the DNA TGTGCCAGCAGCCAAGGGTGGATGGAGCCCCAGCATTTT. It translates to CASSQGWMEPQHF.

The chain combines TRBV19 with TRBJ1-3; D unresolved. CDR3 length equals 16 residues. The germline V gene has CDR1 LNHDA and CDR2 SQIVND (reference sequence). V was cut by 3 bases and J by 0 bases, with 12 bases left in between. The CDR3 DNA reads TGTGCCAGTAGTATCGGTAAGGTTATCTCTGGAAACACCATATATTTT. It translates to CASSIGKVISGNTIYF. The complete variable domain, with remaining parts taken from reference TRBV19 and TRBJ1-3, reads DGGITQSPKYLFRKEGQNVTLSCEQNLNHDAMYWYRQDPGQGLRLIYYSQIVNDFQKGDIAEGYSVSREKKESFPLTVTSAQKNPTAFYLCASSIGKVISGNTIYFGEGSWLTVV.

The chain uses TRBV6-1 and TRBJ1-5, with unresolved D. Per germline, CDR1 MNHNS and CDR2 SASEGT. The CDR3 runs 13 residues. V was clipped by 0 bases and J by 3 bases, with 3 bases between them. CDR3 sequence reads: CASSEALNQPQHF. In DNA, the CDR3 is TGTGCCAGCAGTGAAGCCCTCAATCAGCCCCAGCATTTT.

This sequence joins TRBV7-9 and TRBJ2-7, with D tentatively TRBD1 (6 bases). This CDR3 region has 14 residues. Trimming cost V 5 bases and J 4 bases, with 15 bases left between them. CDR1 and CDR2 (germline): SEHNR, FQNEAQ (reference sequence). The CDR3 bases are TGTGCCAGCAGCCCGGACAGAGCAACTTACGAGCAGTACTTC. Encoded protein: CASSPDRATYEQYF. Supplemented by reference TRBV7-9 and TRBJ2-7, the full variable domain reads DTGVSQNPRHKITKRGQNVTFRCDPISEHNRLYWYRQTLGQGPEFLTYFQNEAQLEKSRLLSDRFSAERPKGSFSTLEIQRTEQGDSAMYLCASSPDRATYEQYFGPGTRLTVT.

CDR3 nucleotide sequence: TGCGCCAGCAGCTTAACGGGAGGGGGAAATGAGCAGTTCTTC. Protein product: CASSLTGGGNEQFF. The chain carries TRBV5-1 and TRBJ2-1, with 8 bases matching TRBD2. The V segment lost 2 bases and the J segment 7 bases; nucleotides outside the gene matches: 5. The germline gives CDR1 SGHRS, CDR2 YFSETQ. The CDR3 spans 14 residues.

This chain joins TRBV7-3 and TRBJ2-1, with no clear D. CDR3 length equals 12 residues. Per the germline V gene, CDR1 is SGHTA and CDR2 is FQGTGA. The germline V and J ends were trimmed by 4 bases and 9 bases, with 10 bases remaining between them. The CDR3 is CASSSTTGEQFF. The CDR3, as DNA: TGTGCCAGCAGCTCAACCACTGGTGAGCAGTTCTTC.

This chain joins TRBV19 and TRBJ2-7; TRBD2 aligns across 7 bases. This CDR3 region has 15 residues. V trimming: 2 bases; J trimming: 0 bases; junction bases outside the gene matches: 4. Per the germline V gene, CDR1 is LNHDA and CDR2 is SQIVND (reference sequence). For the CDR3, the DNA is TGTGCCAGTAGTATATCCGGGACTACCTCCTACGAGCAGTACTTC. It specifies CASSISGTTSYEQYF.

The CDR3: CASSQGTDFNQPQHF. The CDR3 nucleotides are TGTGCCAGCAGTCAAGGGACAGACTTCAATCAGCCCCAGCATTTT. This chain joins TRBV28 and TRBJ1-5; 7 positions match TRBD1. Germline loops: CDR1 MDHEN, CDR2 SYDVKM. V trimming: 5 bases; J trimming: 3 bases; junction bases outside the gene matches: 7. The CDR3 is 15 amino acids.

The chain has TRBV6-4 and TRBJ1-1, with D unresolved. The germline gives CDR1 MRHNA, CDR2 SNTAGT. Trimming stripped 3 bases from V and 1 base from J, with 6 bases between. The CDR3 covers 13 residues. CDR3 residues: CASSEAGNTEAFF. In DNA form, the CDR3 reads TGTGCCAGCAGTGAAGCAGGGAACACTGAAGCTTTCTTT.

The chain uses TRBV11-2 and TRBJ2-7; no clear D gene. The V gene lost 5 bases and the J gene lost 3 bases, with 17 bases spanning the gap. The V gene's germline CDR1 is SGHAT and CDR2 FQNNGV. There are 15 residues in the CDR3. CDR3 DNA: TGTGCCAGCAGCAGTTTACACCAAGGAGACTACGAGCAGTACTTC. It codes for CASSSLHQGDYEQYF.

The rearrangement joins TRBV7-2 to TRBJ2-3, with D unclear. This CDR3 has 15 amino acids. Looked up from germline, CDR1 is SGHTA and CDR2 is FQGNSA. The ends were cut back, 1 base at V and 4 bases at J, with 12 bases in the middle. The CDR3 protein is CASSLGGSSADTQYF. CDR3 in DNA: TGTGCCAGCAGCTTAGGGGGTTCGTCTGCAGATACGCAGTATTTT.

The chain couples TRBV6-5 to TRBJ2-1; tentatively, D is TRBD1 or TRBD2 (5 bases each). V shed 4 bases and J shed 7 bases, with 20 bases lying between them. Per germline, CDR1 MNHEY and CDR2 SVGAGI. This CDR3 comprises 16 residues. This CDR3 reads CASSSLWGSDTNEQFF. The CDR3 DNA reads as TGTGCCAGCAGTTCGCTCTGGGGGTCGGACACAAATGAGCAGTTCTTC.

A few counts support this clone. V gene TRBV14 combines with J gene TRBJ2-2; weak D call: TRBD1 (5 bases). This CDR3 is built from 14 residues. Germline V CDR1 and CDR2: SGHDN, FVKESK. Trimming shortened V by 3 bases and J by 7 bases, and 12 bases separated the two germline ends. CDR3 amino acids: CASSHARVIGELFF. DNA for the CDR3: TGTGCCAGCAGCCATGCCAGGGTCATCGGGGAGCTGTTTTTT.

V is TRBV7-9 and J is TRBJ1-5; D is uncertain. The V end was cut by 5 bases, the J end by 1 base, with 6 bases between. Germline V lookup: CDR1 SEHNR, CDR2 FQNEAQ (reference sequence). The CDR3 consists of 13 residues. The CDR3 DNA reads as TGTGCCAGCAGCCGAGAAAGCAATCAGCCCCAGCATTTT. Its translation: CASSRESNQPQHF.

The chain recombines TRBV9 with TRBJ1-3, with TRBD1 identical over 7 bases. The CDR3 consists of 16 residues. Trimming at V came to 0 bases and at J to 0 bases, leaving 3 bases not matched to a gene. Germline V CDR1 and CDR2: SGDLS, YYNGEE. The CDR3 spells CASSVEGQLSGNTIYF. CDR3 DNA sequence: TGTGCCAGCAGCGTAGAGGGACAGCTCTCTGGAAACACCATATATTTT.

This rearrangement joins TRBV2 to TRBJ2-2; D is uncertain. Germline CDR1 reads SNHLY; CDR2 reads FYNNEI. Trimming took 7 bases from V and 4 from J, leaving 7 bases between them. The CDR3 is made up of 12 amino acids. This CDR3 reads CASTLITGELFF. The CDR3 DNA reads as TGTGCCAGCACCCTCATCACCGGGGAGCTGTTTTTT.

This clone was recorded once. The chain is built from TRBV2 and TRBJ1-5; D remains ambiguous. V gave up 4 bases and J gave up 3 bases, with 10 bases separating them. The CDR3 extends over 14 amino acids. Germline assignment: CDR1 SNHLY and CDR2 FYNNEI. The DNA for the CDR3 is TGTGCCAGCAGTGTGGACGGAAACAATCAGCCCCAGCATTTT. It yields the protein CASSVDGNNQPQHF.

V usage is TRBV27 and J usage is TRBJ2-1, with 9 positions matching TRBD1. V gave up 5 bases and J gave up 2 bases; unmatched junction bases: 10. The CDR3 loop spans 17 amino acids. CDR1 and CDR2 (germline): MNHEY, SMNVEV (reference sequence). In DNA, the CDR3 is TGTGCCAGCAGTCCCGGGACAGGGCGAGCAACCTACAATGAGCAGTTCTTC. This translates into CASSPGTGRATYNEQFF.

This chain joins TRBV5-1 and TRBJ2-7; 13 bases are shared with TRBD2. The CDR3 has 17 amino acids. CDR1 SGHRS and CDR2 YFSETQ come from the germline V gene. V trimming: 0 bases; J trimming: 6 bases; junction bases outside the gene matches: 9. In nucleotides, the CDR3 is TGCGCCAGCAGCTTGGGCCTTGGACTAGCGGGAGAAGCCGAGCAGTACTTC. It specifies CASSLGLGLAGEAEQYF.

The rearrangement joins TRBV9 to TRBJ1-2; TRBD1 aligns across 8 bases. The junction had 10 bases not matched to a gene; V was cut back by 7 bases and J by 8 bases. The CDR3 has 13 amino acids. The germline CDR1 and CDR2 sequences are SGDLS and YYNGEE. The CDR3 spells CASLGTGPWGYTF. For the CDR3, the DNA is TGTGCCAGCTTAGGGACAGGCCCATGGGGCTACACCTTC.